Reported below is one TCR beta chain. This sample was taken from a study of blood T cell repertoires in COVID-19. Study-level background: Both acute and convalescent COVID-19 samples were obtained from the United States, Italy and Spain. PBMCs, B-cell-depleted T cells, or T cells were the source of the cDNA or gDNA that made up the material.

Per the germline V gene, CDR1 is LNHDA and CDR2 is SQIVND (reference sequence). The CDR3 is 15 amino acids. V was cut by 2 bases and J by 0 bases, with 8 bases left in between. Per the study methods: Quantification of nucleated cells was approximated via reference gene primer amplification. Assay used: immunoSEQ multiplex PCR; TCRdb lists only in-frame clones, some missing. V and J calls plus clone size are reproduced from that table; the DNA served to infer D and trimming. The sample holds about 100,000 clones, approximately 85% seen once. Sequenced sample: peripheral blood. The origin of this receptor is a woman aged 55-70 years with acute or convalescent COVID-19. The rearrangement joins TRBV19 to TRBJ1-5, with D tentatively TRBD1 (5 bases). The CDR3 region is CASSISGLSNQPQHF. Written as DNA, the CDR3 is TGTGCCAGTAGTATATCAGGGCTTAGCAATCAGCCCCAGCATTTT.